This is a list of T cell receptor beta chains from one sample in a study of graft-versus-host responses after intestinal transplantation. Assay used: immunoSEQ multiplex PCR; TCRdb lists only in-frame clones, some missing. The data contain 20,000 to 25,000 clones, roughly 33% of them singletons. The specimen comprised alloreactive CD8+ T cells from a mixed lymphocyte reaction culture, sampled before intestinal transplant. All receptors come from a human patient who received an intestinal transplant. The conserved cysteine and the conserved F or W are not part of the CDR3 here. Fields, in order: clone size, V gene, D gene, CDR3 protein. D genes are given only for firm matches. Only part of the rows carry a size: once, few, many, or a class if the clone is expanded.

size: NA; V: TRBV12-5; D: NA; CDR3: ASGFFYEQY
size: large; V: TRBV6-5; D: NA; CDR3: ASSTGGVEQY
size: NA; V: TRBV9; D: NA; CDR3: ASSSPYGGAETQY
size: medium-sized; V: TRBV19; D: NA; CDR3: ASSIDPAAYEQY
size: few; V: TRBV13; D: TRBD1; CDR3: ASSLAAEDRGGSPLH
size: NA; V: TRBV6-9; D: NA; CDR3: ASSHGLEQY
size: NA; V: TRBV19; D: NA; CDR3: ASSIWIGETQY
size: NA; V: TRBV11-2; D: TRBD1; CDR3: ASSLGDRHEQY
size: NA; V: TRBV6-5; D: NA; CDR3: ASSYSDATGELF
size: NA; V: TRBV7-6; D: NA; CDR3: ASSLGLAGELF
size: NA; V: TRBV6-1; D: TRBD1; CDR3: AISESRQGLTPYEQY
size: NA; V: TRBV5-1; D: NA; CDR3: ASSGTEDNEQF
size: few; V: TRBV11-3; D: NA; CDR3: ASSLTGEETQY
size: few; V: TRBV7-6; D: TRBD2; CDR3: ASSFSGGPGDTQY
size: NA; V: TRBV27; D: NA; CDR3: ASSFWGGEPQH
size: once; V: TRBV19; D: NA; CDR3: ASSIIGGLNTEAF
size: NA; V: TRBV27; D: TRBD1; CDR3: ASSSLDRVGYGYT
size: NA; V: TRBV6-6; D: NA; CDR3: ASSYSVADTQY
size: few; V: TRBV7-9; D: NA; CDR3: ASSFGSSYNEQF
size: NA; V: TRBV7-9; D: NA; CDR3: ASSRVGWDYGYT
size: few; V: TRBV10-3; D: NA; CDR3: AISEYDTQETQY
size: NA; V: TRBV6-1; D: NA; CDR3: ASSFETDNSPLH
size: medium-sized; V: TRBV10-2; D: NA; CDR3: ASSEGYDYGYT
size: NA; V: TRBV28; D: NA; CDR3: ASSLVYDRAYEQY
size: NA; V: TRBV4-2; D: TRBD1; CDR3: ASSQGQGAGYEQY
size: once; V: TRBV4-3; D: NA; CDR3: ASSQVAGVQETQY
size: medium-sized; V: TRBV6-5; D: NA; CDR3: ASSYGNNEQF
size: NA; V: TRBV30; D: TRBD1; CDR3: AWDSYTYEQY